Listed below are T cell receptor beta chains from one sample, sequenced in a study of PD-1 blockade in classical Hodgkin lymphoma. TCRdb keeps only in-frame clones here, not all; method: immunoSEQ multiplex PCR. The sample includes 25,000 to 30,000 clones, about four fifths of them seen just once. The sequences come from peripheral blood mononuclear cells (PBMCs), collected before the fourth cycle of nivolumab. The receptor source for this set is a human donor with classical Hodgkin lymphoma. Both conserved end residues are part of each CDR3. A D gene is named only where the DNA matches it firmly. Only part of the rows carry a size: once, few, many, or a class if the clone is expanded.

.	TRBJ2-7	TRBV4-1	.	CASSYPGTKSYEQYF	TGCGCCAGCAGCTACCCCGGGACAAAGTCCTACGAGCAGTACTTC
.	TRBJ2-3	TRBV6-1	.	CASSGGFVGAGADTQYF	TGTGCCAGCAGTGGGGGGTTTGTAGGGGCCGGCGCAGATACGCAGTATTTT
few	TRBJ1-1	TRBV5-6	.	CASSLGFPTGKAFF	TGTGCCAGCAGCTTGGGCTTCCCAACAGGGAAAGCTTTCTTT
.	TRBJ1-6	TRBV7-2	.	CASSIERTDNNSPLHF	TGTGCCAGCAGCATCGAACGGACGGATAATAATTCACCCCTCCACTTT
few	TRBJ2-6	TRBV19	TRBD2	CASRGTSAGANVLTF	TGTGCCAGTAGGGGGACTAGCGCTGGGGCCAACGTCCTGACTTTC
medium-sized	TRBJ1-2	TRBV4-2	.	CASSQENLVGYTF	TGTGCCAGCAGCCAAGAGAACTTGGTCGGCTACACCTTC
.	TRBJ1-1	TRBV9	TRBD1	CASSVWTGGKLQGTEAFF	TGTGCCAGCAGCGTGTGGACAGGGGGCAAGTTGCAGGGCACTGAAGCTTTCTTT
.	TRBJ1-5	TRBV7-2	.	CASSFLGGFSNQPQHF	TGTGCCAGCAGCTTCCTGGGGGGCTTTAGCAATCAGCCCCAGCATTTT
.	TRBJ2-3	TRBV11-2	.	CASSRIGQRAITQYF	TGTGCCAGCAGCCGCATAGGTCAAAGGGCTATAACGCAGTATTTT
.	TRBJ2-7	TRBV29-1	TRBD1	CSVRQGASYEQYF	TGCAGCGTAAGACAGGGAGCCTCCTACGAGCAGTACTTC
.	TRBJ2-5	TRBV5-6	.	CASSWTTQETQYF	TGTGCCAGCAGCTGGACTACACAAGAGACCCAGTACTTC
.	TRBJ2-7	TRBV6-6	.	CASSYSPDHPGVEQYF	TGTGCCAGCAGTTACTCCCCCGACCACCCAGGGGTCGAGCAGTACTTC
.	TRBJ1-5	TRBV6-5	.	CASRQGASQPQHF	TGTGCCAGCAGGCAGGGTGCAAGTCAGCCCCAGCATTTT
once	TRBJ1-4	TRBV5-4	.	CASSGGTSRSNEKLFF	TGTGCCAGCTCGGGGGGGACGTCTCGATCTAATGAAAAACTGTTTTTT
.	TRBJ1-6	TRBV6-5	.	CASSPSQGHSPLHF	TGTGCCAGCAGCCCATCCCAGGGGCATTCACCCCTCCACTTT
.	TRBJ2-7	TRBV5-4	.	CASSFSWGISYEQYF	TGTGCCAGCAGCTTCTCTTGGGGCATTTCCTACGAGCAGTACTTC
few	TRBJ1-5	TRBV7-8	.	CASSAYQGPSQPQHF	TGTGCCAGCAGCGCCTACCAGGGGCCCAGTCAGCCCCAGCATTTT
.	TRBJ2-3	TRBV2	TRBD2	CASSVSGDADTQYF	TGTGCCAGCAGTGTTAGCGGGGACGCAGATACGCAGTATTTT
.	TRBJ1-1	TRBV19	.	CASSIKIGGNTEAFF	TGTGCCAGTAGTATTAAAATTGGGGGGAACACTGAAGCTTTCTTT
once	TRBJ2-4	TRBV4-3	TRBD1	CASSQEYGTGGNIQYF	TGCGCCAGCAGCCAAGAATATGGGACAGGGGGGAACATTCAGTACTTC
.	TRBJ2-1	TRBV5-1	.	CASSSGPGNEQFF	TGCGCCAGCAGCTCCGGGCCGGGGAATGAGCAGTTCTTC
.	TRBJ2-3	TRBV5-1	TRBD1	CASSLEGQMNTDTQYF	TGCGCCAGCAGCTTGGAGGGACAGATGAACACAGATACGCAGTATTTT